The 11 T cell receptor beta chains in this list originate from one sample, sequenced in a study of T cells in Graves' hyperthyroidism and ophthalmopathy. RNA transcripts gave rise to amplified TCR beta CDR3 regions. HTBI primers were employed in a first-round RT-PCR of the TCR CDR3. TCRdb re-analysed the multiplex PCR reads in MiXCR, keeping a single row per CDR3 protein. The sample carries about 360,000 distinct CDR3 sequences, 13% recorded once. The sample consisted of blood. These receptors all come from a woman younger than 35 with Graves' hyperthyroidism.

J is TRBJ1-2 and V is TRBV7-9; TRBD1 matches 7 bases. The germline V gene encodes CDR1 SEHNR and CDR2 FQNEAQ (reference sequence). The CDR3 totals 14 residues. Trimming removed 3 bases from V and 2 bases from J; junction bases left unmatched: 3. The CDR3 protein is CASSFSGGNYGYTF. DNA for the CDR3: TGTGCCAGCAGCTTTTCAGGGGGGAACTATGGCTACACCTTC. The whole variable domain, filled in from reference TRBV7-9 and TRBJ1-2, reads DTGVSQNPRHKITKRGQNVTFRCDPISEHNRLYWYRQTLGQGPEFLTYFQNEAQLEKSRLLSDRFSAERPKGSFSTLEIQRTEQGDSAMYLCASSFSGGNYGYTFGSGTRLTVV.

This clonotype was detected only a few times. CDR3 DNA sequence: TGTGCCGCCAGGACAAACCGACATTACGAGCAGTACTTC. Translated, it gives CAARTNRHYEQYF. This chain connects TRBV6-1 to TRBJ2-7, with TRBD1 as a possible D gene (5 bases). V shed 11 bases and J shed 4 bases, with 18 bases lying between them. CDR1 and CDR2 from the germline V gene are MNHNS and SASEGT. CDR3 length: 13 residues.

The CDR3 sequence is CAIRGRGLNTGELFF. The CDR3 bases are TGTGCCATCCGAGGACGGGGACTGAACACCGGGGAGCTGTTTTTT. The V and J genes are TRBV10-3 and TRBJ2-2; tentatively, D is TRBD2 (6 bases). Trimming shortened V by 8 bases and J by 1 base, and 14 bases separated the two germline ends. CDR1 is ENHRY and CDR2 is SYGVKD in the germline V gene. CDR3 length: 15 residues.

There are many counts of this clonotype. The chain recombines TRBV28 with TRBJ2-4; 10 nucleotides align to TRBD1. The CDR3 covers 17 residues. CDR1 MDHEN and CDR2 SYDVKM come from the germline V gene. J lost 0 bases, V lost 8 bases, and 10 bases had no gene match. The CDR3 reads CASFAGTGVLAKNIQYF. The CDR3 DNA reads TGTGCCAGCTTCGCCGGGACAGGGGTACTAGCCAAAAACATTCAGTACTTC.

The rearrangement links TRBV9 to TRBJ1-1; a weak D match, TRBD1 (5 bases). The germline gives CDR1 SGDLS, CDR2 YYNGEE. This CDR3 has 14 amino acids. V gave up 0 bases and J gave up 7 bases, with 13 bases separating them. CDR3 residues: CASSVGAQGVEAFF. The CDR3, as DNA: TGTGCCAGCAGCGTAGGCGCCCAGGGAGTTGAAGCTTTCTTT.

This clonotype was observed at least ten times. CDR3: CASSSKVDRGNTGELFF. The CDR3 DNA is TGTGCCAGCAGTTCCAAGGTCGACAGGGGGAACACCGGGGAGCTGTTTTTT. This rearrangement joins TRBV12-3 or TRBV12-4 to TRBJ2-2; 8 positions match TRBD1. J lost 1 base, V lost 4 bases, and 8 bases had no gene match. The CDR3 is 17 amino acids.

This clonotype has a count of ten or more. The V call is TRBV28, the J call TRBJ1-5; maybe TRBD1 (5 bases). The V and J ends lost 6 bases and 2 bases respectively, with 17 bases between them. The CDR3 contains 16 residues. In germline, CDR1 is MDHEN, CDR2 SYDVKM. This CDR3 is CASRGGGLGGNQPQHF. CDR3 sequence (DNA): TGTGCCAGCAGGGGGGGGGGTTTGGGGGGCAATCAGCCCCAGCATTTT.

The chain is built from TRBV4-1 and TRBJ1-1; D gene uncertain. Germline values: CDR1 MGHRA, CDR2 YSYEKL. The V gene lost 1 base and the J gene lost 1 base, with 10 bases spanning the gap. The CDR3 totals 15 residues. CDR3 in amino acids: CASSQAILRNTEAFF. For the CDR3, the DNA is TGCGCCAGCAGCCAAGCCATACTGAGGAACACTGAAGCTTTCTTT.

This clonotype has ten or more counts. V usage is TRBV15 and J usage is TRBJ1-5, with 8 nucleotides matching TRBD1. The CDR3 loop spans 17 amino acids. V lost 0 bases, J lost 4 bases, and 8 bases stayed unmatched. In germline, CDR1 is LNHNV, CDR2 YYDKDF (reference sequence). The CDR3 DNA is TGTGCCACCAGCAGAGAAGAGTTAGGGACAGGAAATCAGCCCCAGCATTTT. This translates into CATSREELGTGNQPQHF.

This clonotype was picked up many times. The chain combines TRBV28 with TRBJ1-5; D gene ambiguous. This CDR3 spans 14 amino acids. Between the trimmed V and J ends, which lost 3 bases and 4 bases, there was a span of 10 bases. Germline CDR1 is MDHEN and CDR2 is SYDVKM. CDR3: CASSFRPGNQPQHF. Here the CDR3 DNA reads TGTGCCAGCAGTTTCCGTCCGGGAAATCAGCCCCAGCATTTT.

In regard to this clonotype: Being one base from a much bigger clone, this may be a read error. The rearrangement joins TRBV7-9 to TRBJ2-3, with D perhaps given as TRBD1 or TRBD2 (5 bases each). CDR1 is SEHNR, CDR2 FQNEAQ, per germline (reference sequence). The CDR3 sequence is 17 residues long. The ends were cut back, 5 bases at V and 2 bases at J, with 20 bases in the middle. The CDR3 sequence is CASSHGDRDDFTDTQYF. The DNA for the CDR3 is TGTGCCAGCAGCCATGGAGACCGGGACGATTTCACAGATACGCAGTATTTT.